The present entry profiles one TCR beta chain with its context. Donors were healthy HIV-negative adults without recent acute infections or vaccinations. These data belong to a study of shared clonotypes between healthy human individuals. Germline CDR1 SNHLY, CDR2 FYNNEI. V shed 3 bases and J shed 7 bases, with 19 bases lying between them. CDR3 length: 16 residues. This table comes from immunoSEQ multiplex PCR, and its TCRdb copy is limited to in-frame clones, with some not included. The sample includes hundreds of thousands of clones, roughly 70% of them seen just once. This chain links TRBV2 with TRBJ2-1; no definite D call. The sequence was obtained from a woman between 25 and 40 years old in good health. Sequencing was done on a sample of memory CD4+ T cells sorted from blood. Subset noted: CD45RA-negative fraction. The CDR3 nucleotides read TGTGCCAGCAGTGATCAGAACACCCGCCCTCGAAATGAGCAGTTCTTC. It translates to CASSDQNTRPRNEQFF.